This T cell receptor (beta chain) derives from a study of T-cell reconstitution after alpha-beta-depleted transplantation in children. Molecular barcoding with unique molecular identifiers was used for the TCRbeta library. TCRdb analysed the PCR reads with MiXCR anew, one entry per CDR3 protein. The sample lists about 500,000 distinct CDR3 sequences; less than 35% were seen once. This CDR3 has 13 residues. Trimming cost V 8 bases and J 4 bases, with 17 bases left between them. The V gene's germline CDR1 is DFQATT and CDR2 SNEGSKA (reference sequence). Sequencing used PBMCs from the stem cell graft donor, obtained from the stem cell graft. The V and J genes are TRBV20-1 and TRBJ1-2; D unresolved. This receptor was identified in a human donor who donated a stem cell graft to a child with aplastic anemia. The CDR3: CSPTPQEGYGYTF. CDR3 sequence (DNA): TGCAGTCCTACCCCTCAGGAAGGCTATGGCTACACCTTC.